Presented here are 8 T cell receptor beta chains from one specimen sequenced in a study of blood T cell repertoires in COVID-19. TCRdb's table, derived via immunoSEQ multiplex PCR, lists solely in-frame clones and lacks some. The sample shows about 59,000 clones, approximately 82% of them seen only once. Sequenced: peripheral blood. These receptors originate from a man at least 80 years old with acute or convalescent COVID-19.

The chain combines TRBV7-2 with TRBJ1-5; D call uncertain. Germline-derived CDR1 and CDR2 are SGHTA and FQGNSA. The CDR3 is made up of 16 amino acids. Trimming shortened V by 5 bases and J by 3 bases, and 17 bases separated the two germline ends. DNA of the CDR3: TGTGCCAGCAGCGCCCTGGGAAGAGGGTCCAATCAGCCCCAGCATTTT. This translates into CASSALGRGSNQPQHF.

A few counts support this clone. CDR3 residues: CASSRNREGNSPLHF. The CDR3 nucleotides read TGTGCCAGCAGCCGCAACAGGGAGGGGAATTCACCCCTCCACTTT. V usage is TRBV27 and J usage is TRBJ1-6, with D possibly matching TRBD1 (6 bases). V was cut by 6 bases and J by 7 bases, with 16 bases left in between. The CDR3 runs to 15 residues. Germline CDR1 MNHEY, CDR2 SMNVEV (reference sequence).

The chain couples TRBV4-1 to TRBJ2-7; 8 bases agree with TRBD2. Trimming at V came to 1 base and at J to 6 bases, leaving 11 bases not matched to a gene. CDR1 is MGHRA and CDR2 is YSYEKL in the germline V gene. The CDR3 contains 16 residues. CDR3 residues: CASSQALISGTGEQYF. CDR3 DNA: TGCGCCAGCAGCCAAGCTTTAATTAGCGGGACGGGCGAGCAGTACTTC.

The gene calls are TRBV6-6 and TRBJ2-7; 8 bases fit TRBD1. CDR3 length equals 12 residues. The ends lost 8 bases at V and 7 bases at J; junction bases unmatched: 7. Germline CDR1 MNHNY, CDR2 SVGAGI (reference sequence). The CDR3 here is CASLGRGREQYF. The DNA of the CDR3 is TGTGCCAGCTTAGGCAGGGGGCGGGAGCAGTACTTC.

The chain couples TRBV5-1 to TRBJ1-4; 9 bases fit TRBD1. The ends lost 0 bases at V and 8 bases at J; junction bases unmatched: 5. In germline, CDR1 is SGHRS, CDR2 YFSETQ. This CDR3 region has 15 residues. Here the CDR3 reads CASSLDGTGSEKLFF. The CDR3 DNA is TGCGCCAGCAGCTTGGATGGGACAGGGAGCGAAAAACTGTTTTTT.

The V and J genes are TRBV3-1 (or the pseudogene TRBV3-2) and TRBJ2-1; the D is unclear. Trimming stripped 4 bases from V and 0 bases from J, with 7 bases between. The CDR3 has 14 amino acids. CDR1 LGHDT and CDR2 YNNKEL come from the germline V gene (reference sequence). CDR3 sequence reads: CASSPASSYNEQFF. The CDR3 region has the DNA TGTGCCAGCAGCCCAGCGAGCTCCTACAATGAGCAGTTCTTC.

The rearrangement links TRBV5-1 to TRBJ2-1; the match to TRBD2 covers 9 bases. This CDR3 is 15 amino acids long. Germline V lookup: CDR1 SGHRS, CDR2 YFSETQ. V shed 6 bases and J 7 bases; nucleotides not matched to a gene: 11. The chain's CDR3 is CASTLGVAGANEQFF. The DNA for the CDR3 is TGCGCCAGCACCCTGGGGGTAGCGGGAGCTAATGAGCAGTTCTTC.

The genes are TRBV27 and TRBJ2-7; D possibly corresponds to TRBD1 (6 bases). Germline CDR1 and CDR2: MNHEY and SMNVEV (reference sequence). The V gene lost 5 bases and the J gene lost 6 bases, with 17 bases spanning the gap. The CDR3 is 14 amino acids. CDR3 sequence: CASSPQGPGSEQYF. The DNA of the CDR3 is TGTGCCAGCAGTCCACAGGGTCCAGGGAGCGAGCAGTACTTC.